The present T cell receptor (beta chain) was sequenced within a study of blood T cells in healthy people across ages. Then a second PCR, running roughly 7 to 11 cycles, was carried out with a sample-barcoded 5' primer and a J-beta primer mix. TCRdb processed the 5' RACE reads anew with MiXCR; each CDR3 protein has one entry. Among roughly 730,000 distinct CDR3 sequences, around three fifths were seen once, and the ten largest hold approximately 24%. This clonotype showed up just a few times. Its antigen is not known. Every participating donor contributed roughly 11 milliliters of peripheral blood through a draw. The CDR3 extends over 14 amino acids. The germline gives CDR1 SQVTM, CDR2 ANQGSEA. V trimming: 6 bases; J trimming: 4 bases; junction bases outside the gene matches: 9. Overall study findings and caveats: Unsorted PBMC material precluded a definitive naive versus antigen-experienced comparison.

The sample consisted of blood. This chain links TRBV29-1 with TRBJ2-5; 9 bases match TRBD2. The TCR was taken from a man in his forties or fifties in good health. CDR3 region: CSVRGVAGVETQYF. The CDR3 nucleotides read TGCAGCGTGAGGGGTGTAGCGGGAGTAGAGACCCAGTACTTC. Variable domain in full (rest from reference TRBV29-1 and TRBJ2-5): SAVISQKPSRDICQRGTSLTIQCQVDSQVTMMFWYRQQPGQSLTLIATANQGSEATYESGFVIDKFPISRPNLTFSTLTVSNMSPEDSSIYLCSVRGVAGVETQYFGPGTRLLVL.